This T cell receptor beta chain is from a study of regulatory T cells in long-lasting Graves disease. Study as a whole: Over 5 years of antithyroid drugs plus positive TSH receptor antibodies defined persistent Graves' disease.

Whole-study findings and limits: The sample size was small, and this may have reduced accuracy. Gene preferences differed: TRBV28, TRBJ1-2, TRBJ2-5 in persistent cases. Persistent-disease Graves' patients showed less TCR diversity than new cases.

CDR3 length equals 14 residues. Per germline, CDR1 SGHRS and CDR2 YFSETQ. V lost 4 bases and J lost 2, with 9 bases in between. Stated time point: persistent/refractory GD, antithyroid drugs over 5 years with positive TRAb. PBMC-extracted RNA yielded the TCR library. To make TCR beta libraries, researchers used iRepertoire HTBI primers and Arm-PCR of CDR3 regions. TCRdb reanalysed the multiplex PCR reads using MiXCR and keeps one entry per CDR3 protein. The table shows 450,000 or so distinct CDR3 sequences, with 20% to 25% occurring only once. This clonotype was recorded at least ten times. Its antigen is as yet unknown.

This sequence was found in a female donor with Graves disease. Sequenced material: peripheral blood mononuclear cells (PBMCs), taken when the disease was refractory, from a patient treated with antithyroid drugs. This chain connects TRBV5-1 to TRBJ2-2; D gene uncertain. The CDR3 region is CASSPWLNTGELFF. In nucleotides, the CDR3 is TGCGCCAGCAGCCCTTGGCTTAACACCGGGGAGCTGTTTTTT.